This T cell receptor (beta chain) was retrieved from a study of blood T cell repertoires in COVID-19. Across the study: From T cells, B-cell-depleted T cells, or PBMCs came the material, which was cDNA or gDNA.

The V and J ends lost 2 bases and 4 bases respectively, with 6 bases between them. The CDR3 is 13 residues long. Germline V gene lookup returns CDR1 MNHNS and CDR2 SASEGT. Per the original data handling: For nucleated cells, counts were estimated from reference gene primer amplification. Clones were sequenced by immunoSEQ multiplex PCR, and TCRdb holds only the in-frame ones, with some missing. V, J and clone size are taken as reported in that table, and D and trimming were inferred from the DNA itself. The sample records roughly 380,000 clones, approximately 90% being singletons. V gene TRBV6-1 combines with J gene TRBJ1-5; D is perhaps TRBD1 (6 bases). The sample comprised peripheral blood. This sequence was found in a woman in her thirties or forties with COVID-19, enrolled during active disease. Written as DNA, the CDR3 is TGTGCCAGCAGTGAACAGGGGAATCAGCCCCAGCATTTT. Translating gives CASSEQGNQPQHF.